This TCR beta chain came from a study of shared clonotypes between healthy human individuals. Sequencing was performed with immunoSEQ multiplex PCR; in TCRdb, only in-frame clones are kept and a portion is missing. The table includes about 2.3 million clones, over 85% detected once. In germline, CDR1 is SGHTA, CDR2 FQGTGA. The CDR3 extends over 14 amino acids. V was trimmed by 2 bases and J by 2 bases, leaving 8 bases between them. Negatively enriched CD4+ T cells were divided by CD45RA into naive and memory. Study-wide results and limits: Some clonotypes were shared by all four sorted-subset donors, while others were not shared. The non-shared ones had lower generation probabilities than the shared ones. Rarefaction exposed incomplete sorted-subset sequencing despite large depth.

With respect to this clone: Its antigen is not identified.

The sequence was collected from a man between 18 and 29 years old in good health. Some clones in this sample may be carry-over from other donors' samples. The sequencing sample was made of naive CD4+ T cells from PBMCs. Subset of the sample: CD45RA+ positively selected. The chain combines TRBV7-3 with TRBJ2-3; possibly TRBD1 or TRBD2 for D (5 bases each). As DNA, the CDR3 is TGTGCCAGCAGCTTATCGGGGCCCACAGATACGCAGTATTTT. Translated: CASSLSGPTDTQYF. Based on the CDR3 plus reference TRBV7-3 and TRBJ2-3, the full variable domain is GAGVSQTPSNKVTEKGKYVELRCDPISGHTALYWYRQSLGQGPEFLIYFQGTGAADDSGLPNDRFFAVRPEGSVSTLKIQRTERGDSAVYLCASSLSGPTDTQYFGPGTRLTVL.